The 29 T cell receptor beta chains below come from one sample, sequenced in a study of T cells in Graves' hyperthyroidism and ophthalmopathy. TCR beta CDR3 regions were amplified from RNA. HTBI primers were the set used in a first-round RT-PCR of the TCR CDR3. Using its own MiXCR run on the multiplex PCR reads, TCRdb lists one record per CDR3 protein. The sample has 500,000 to 650,000 distinct CDR3 sequences; roughly 15% are singletons. Sequenced input: blood. The receptor set was obtained from a woman aged 40 to 50 with Graves' hyperthyroidism.

This clonotype was detected ten times or more. The chain couples TRBV12-3 or TRBV12-4 to TRBJ2-7, with 9 nucleotides matching TRBD2. Germline trimming cut 1 base from V and 6 bases from J; bases unmatched to any gene: 7. The CDR3 sequence is 15 residues long. The CDR3 DNA reads TGTGCCAGCAGTTTAGTTAGCGGGAGCTCGGGCGAGCAGTACTTC. This codes for CASSLVSGSSGEQYF.

This clonotype was counted ten times or more. This chain joins TRBV6-1 and TRBJ2-1; D perhaps matches TRBD1 (6 bases). CDR1 and CDR2 from the germline V gene are MNHNS and SASEGT. The CDR3 extends over 16 amino acids. V was trimmed by 2 bases and J by 4 bases, leaving 15 bases between them. CDR3 DNA: TGTGCCAGCAGTGAATTGGTACAGGGACCTTACAATGAGCAGTTCTTC. Amino acid sequence: CASSELVQGPYNEQFF.

This clonotype has ten or more counts. The chain is built from TRBV2 and TRBJ2-7; 7 positions match TRBD1. Germline values: CDR1 SNHLY, CDR2 FYNNEI. V gave up 6 bases and J gave up 1 base; unmatched junction bases: 6. This CDR3 has 14 residues. The CDR3 DNA reads as TGTGCCAGCAGCCTCAACAGGGGTTCCTACGAGCAGTACTTC. The encoded protein is CASSLNRGSYEQYF.

Many counts were recorded for this clonotype. V usage is TRBV18 and J usage is TRBJ2-1; 9 nucleotides align to TRBD1. The germline V gene encodes CDR1 KGHSH and CDR2 LQKENI. The CDR3 extends over 14 amino acids. V shed 3 bases and J 9 bases; nucleotides not matched to a gene: 6. CDR3 residues: CASSPGQGITEQFF. The CDR3 DNA is TGTGCCAGCTCACCCGGACAGGGGATAACTGAGCAGTTCTTC. The whole variable domain, filled in from reference TRBV18 and TRBJ2-1, reads NAGVMQNPRHLVRRRGQEARLRCSPMKGHSHVYWYRQLPEEGLKFMVYLQKENIIDESGMPKERFSAEFPKEGPSILRIQQVVRGDSAAYFCASSPGQGITEQFFGPGTRLTVL.

This clonotype was detected once. The genes are TRBV19 and TRBJ2-3; the D gene is possibly TRBD2 (6 bases). The CDR3 extends over 15 amino acids. Germline V CDR1 and CDR2: LNHDA, SQIVND (reference sequence). Trimming took 7 bases from V and 0 from J, leaving 14 bases between them. The CDR3 DNA is TGTGCCAGTAAAATCATCAGCGGGAGCACAGATACGCAGTATTTT. This translates into CASKIISGSTDTQYF.

This clonotype was counted at least ten times. V and J are TRBV7-2 and TRBJ1-5; D remains ambiguous. The germline V and J ends were trimmed by 5 bases and 9 bases, with 14 bases remaining between them. The CDR3 totals 13 residues. Germline CDR1 and CDR2: SGHTA and FQGNSA. The CDR3 region is CASSPESWSPQHF. CDR3 nucleotides: TGTGCCAGCAGCCCCGAGAGTTGGTCGCCCCAGCATTTT.

This clonotype was recorded at least ten times. The CDR3 region has the DNA TGTGCCAGCAGCCGCGGGACTAGCGGGAGTCGCTCCGGGGAGCTGTTTTTT. It yields the protein CASSRGTSGSRSGELFF. V and J are TRBV5-5 and TRBJ2-2; 14 nucleotides align to TRBD2. The V gene's germline CDR1 is SGHKS and CDR2 YYEKEE (reference sequence). This CDR3 is 17 amino acids long. Trimming removed 4 bases from V and 6 bases from J; junction bases left unmatched: 8.

This clonotype was counted at least ten times. The chain has TRBV5-1 and TRBJ2-7; 10 bases align to TRBD2. The CDR3 has 17 residues. The trim removed 0 bases at V and 1 base at J, leaving 7 bases unmatched. Looked up from germline, CDR1 is SGHRS and CDR2 is YFSETQ. The CDR3 protein is CASSLVGLAEMSYEQYF. As DNA, the CDR3 is TGCGCCAGCAGCTTGGTAGGACTAGCGGAGATGTCCTACGAGCAGTACTTC.

J is TRBJ2-1 and V is TRBV5-1; the match to TRBD1 covers 8 bases. CDR3 length: 15 residues. Germline V gene data show CDR1 as SGHRS and CDR2 as YFSETQ. V gave up 4 bases and J gave up 5 bases; unmatched junction bases: 8. CDR3 bases: TGCGCCAGCAGCCCTACAGGGGGGTGGAACAATGAGCAGTTCTTC. It translates to CASSPTGGWNNEQFF.

The chain employs TRBV4-1 and TRBJ2-1; D is ambiguous. Germline CDR1 reads MGHRA; CDR2 reads YSYEKL. The CDR3 spans 12 residues. V was shortened by 7 bases and J by 4 bases, with 8 bases between the two germline ends. CDR3 sequence: CASTDGYNEQFF. The CDR3 nucleotides read TGCGCCAGCACTGACGGTTACAATGAGCAGTTCTTC.

This clonotype has at least ten counts. In nucleotides, the CDR3 is TGTGCCAGCAGCTTAACGGATTCTGGGGCCAACGTCCTGACTTTC. Translating gives CASSLTDSGANVLTF. The rearrangement joins TRBV11-2 to TRBJ2-6, with D uncertain. With 2 bases removed from V and 1 base from J, the gap between germline ends came to 6 bases. This CDR3 spans 15 amino acids. The germline V gene has CDR1 SGHAT and CDR2 FQNNGV.

This clonotype has at least ten counts. The V and J genes are TRBV11-3 and TRBJ2-1; 12 bases line up with TRBD2. In germline, CDR1 is SGHNT, CDR2 YENEEA. The CDR3 consists of 16 residues. After removal of 0 bases from V and 8 bases from J, the junction contained 5 bases not matched to a gene. The CDR3 DNA follows: TGTGCCAGCAGCTTAGAGGGGACTAGCGGGTTCGATGAGCAGTTCTTC. This codes for CASSLEGTSGFDEQFF.

The chain links TRBV4-1 to TRBJ2-1; 7 bases line up with TRBD2. With V trimmed by 4 bases and J by 10 bases, 10 bases remained unmatched. The CDR3 length is 14 residues. Germline values: CDR1 MGHRA, CDR2 YSYEKL. CDR3 residues: CASSPGIGRDEQFF. For the CDR3, the DNA is TGCGCCAGCAGCCCTGGGATAGGGAGGGACGAGCAGTTCTTC.

This clonotype was counted at least ten times. The chain employs TRBV27 and TRBJ1-5, with 12 bases identical to TRBD1. CDR1 and CDR2 from the germline V gene are MNHEY and SMNVEV (reference sequence). Trimming took 5 bases from V and 6 from J; bases not matched to a gene: 11. This CDR3 contains 17 residues. CDR3 residues: CASSPLGGQGAAQPQHF. The CDR3 bases are TGTGCCAGCAGTCCCTTGGGGGGACAGGGGGCCGCTCAGCCCCAGCATTTT.

J is TRBJ1-5 and V is TRBV28; D gene unclear. V was trimmed by 2 bases and J by 9 bases, leaving 14 bases between them. CDR3 size: 14 residues. Germline V gene data show CDR1 as MDHEN and CDR2 as SYDVKM. CDR3 sequence: CASSLGGRGGPQHF. The CDR3 DNA reads TGTGCCAGCAGTTTAGGTGGACGGGGAGGGCCCCAGCATTTT.

The J gene is TRBJ2-3, the V gene TRBV10-3; D is perhaps TRBD1 or TRBD2 (7 bases each). Between the trimmed V and J ends, which lost 6 bases and 0 bases, there was a span of 19 bases. In germline, CDR1 is ENHRY, CDR2 SYGVKD. The length of the CDR3 is 17 residues. The CDR3 bases are TGTGCCATCAGCCTTGCAACAGGGGAGGGGAGCACAGATACGCAGTATTTT. Translating gives CAISLATGEGSTDTQYF.

About this clonotype itself: This clone may be a read error of a much larger clone one base away. J is TRBJ1-2 and V is TRBV20-1, with 7 bases that match TRBD1. The germline gives CDR1 DFQATT, CDR2 SNEGSKA (reference sequence). The CDR3 has 19 amino acids. The V gene end was trimmed by 1 base and the J gene end by 5 bases; junction bases not matched to a gene: 22. In DNA form, the CDR3 reads TGCAGTGCTAGAGTGCAAGCAGGGGGGCAGGGTGGGGATAGGTATGGCTACACCTTC. Protein product: CSARVQAGGQGGDRYGYTF.

This clonotype was seen at least ten times. Here the CDR3 reads CASSPVPDMNTEAFF. The CDR3 nucleotides read TGTGCCAGCTCACCGGTGCCCGACATGAACACTGAAGCTTTCTTT. This chain uses TRBV18 with TRBJ1-1; D uncertain. The ends were cut back, 3 bases at V and 0 bases at J, with 11 bases in the middle. The CDR3 covers 15 residues. Germline assignment: CDR1 KGHSH and CDR2 LQKENI.

The chain recombines TRBV5-5 with TRBJ2-2, with D perhaps given as TRBD1 or TRBD2 (5 bases each). This CDR3 is built from 17 residues. Per germline, CDR1 SGHKS and CDR2 YYEKEE (reference sequence). Trimming pared 3 bases from V and 0 bases from J, leaving 15 bases between. For the CDR3, the DNA is TGTGCCAGCAGCTCAATGCCGGGACGGGCGAACACCGGGGAGCTGTTTTTT. Translation: CASSSMPGRANTGELFF. Looking up the rest from reference TRBV5-5 and TRBJ2-2 gives the full variable domain: DAGVTQSPTHLIKTRGQQVTLRCSPISGHKSVSWYQQVLGQGPQFIFQYYEKEERGRGNFPDRFSARQFPNYSSELNVNALLLGDSALYLCASSSMPGRANTGELFFGEGSRLTVL.

As to this clonotype: One base away lies a much larger clone, so this may be a sequencing read error. This chain links TRBV6-1 with TRBJ2-5, with D maybe TRBD2 (6 bases). CDR1 is MNHNS and CDR2 is SASEGT in the germline V gene. This CDR3 is 12 amino acids long. Here the CDR3 DNA reads TGTGCCAGTCATAGCGGAACGGAGACCCAGCACTTC. Its protein product is CASHSGTETQHF.

This clonotype was counted many times. The chain couples TRBV2 to TRBJ2-3; no firm D call. Germline assignment: CDR1 SNHLY and CDR2 FYNNEI. V was cut by 5 bases and J by 0 bases, with 6 bases left in between. The CDR3 is 13 residues long. This CDR3 is CASSWLSTDTQYF. For the CDR3, the DNA is TGTGCCAGCAGTTGGCTTAGCACAGATACGCAGTATTTT.

Turning to this clonotype: A much larger clone is a single base away; this may be a read error. This sequence joins TRBV10-2 and TRBJ2-7; 10 bases are shared with TRBD2. V was pared by 2 bases and J by 9 bases, with 10 bases of the junction left unmatched. The CDR3 length is 15 residues. The germline V gene has CDR1 WSHSY and CDR2 SAAADI. CDR3 residues: CASSEQIAGGVGQYF. As DNA, the CDR3 is TGCGCCAGCAGTGAGCAAATAGCGGGGGGAGTCGGGCAGTACTTC.

This rearrangement joins TRBV29-1 to TRBJ2-1; 11 nucleotides agree with TRBD2. The germline gives CDR1 SQVTM, CDR2 ANQGSEA. This CDR3 has 15 amino acids. V was pared by 3 bases and J by 5 bases, with 6 bases of the junction left unmatched. For the CDR3, the DNA is TGCAGCGTTGACAGGGGGACTAGCGGTCACAATGAGCAGTTCTTC. Protein product: CSVDRGTSGHNEQFF.

This clonotype occurred a few times. A much more abundant neighbour one base away suggests this may be a read error. V usage is TRBV7-6 and J usage is TRBJ2-5, with D uncertain. The CDR3 sequence is 11 residues long. Germline CDR1 is SGHVS and CDR2 is FNYEAQ. Trimming took off 6 bases at V and 5 bases at J, with 7 bases between the two ends. The CDR3 is CASREAETQYF. CDR3 nucleotides: TGTGCCAGCAGGGAAGCGGAGACCCAGTACTTC.

The rearrangement uses TRBV20-1 and TRBJ1-4; 7 bases are a match to TRBD1. Germline V gives CDR1 DFQATT, CDR2 SNEGSKA (reference sequence). The CDR3 extends over 13 amino acids. V lost 5 bases, J lost 3 bases, and 3 bases stayed unmatched. The CDR3 region is CSALQGSNEKLFF. For the CDR3, the DNA is TGCAGTGCTTTACAGGGGTCTAATGAAAAACTGTTTTTT.

This clonotype was seen repeatedly, ten times or more. The V call is TRBV5-1, the J call TRBJ2-7; 7 bases map to TRBD1. The CDR3 sequence is 15 residues long. Losses at the gene ends were 0 bases for V and 3 bases for J; bases not matched to a gene: 6. Germline V gene sequence: CDR1 SGHRS, CDR2 YFSETQ. CDR3 DNA: TGCGCCAGCAGCTTGGGGGACAGTAAGGACTACGAGCAGTACTTC. It translates to CASSLGDSKDYEQYF.

Ten or more counts support this clonotype. The genes are TRBV12-3 or TRBV12-4 and TRBJ2-1, with 10 bases aligning to TRBD2. The CDR3 totals 15 residues. J was trimmed by 7 bases and V by 3 bases; bases with no gene match: 6. The CDR3 region has the DNA TGTGCCAGCAGTTTTAGCGGGAGGAGGGGAAATGAGCAGTTCTTC. This translates into CASSFSGRRGNEQFF.

In this sample, this clonotype turned up many times. The V and J genes are TRBV7-3 and TRBJ2-5; maybe TRBD1 (6 bases). V lost 1 base, J lost 5 bases, and 14 bases lay in between. Germline-derived CDR1 and CDR2 are SGHTA and FQGTGA. CDR3 size: 15 residues. The CDR3 protein is CASSLMAGALETQYF. CDR3 DNA: TGTGCCAGCAGCTTAATGGCAGGGGCGTTGGAGACCCAGTACTTC.

This clonotype has at least ten counts. This chain joins TRBV2 and TRBJ2-5; 12 nucleotides align to TRBD1. The CDR3 consists of 14 residues. CDR1 is SNHLY and CDR2 is FYNNEI in the germline V gene. Trimming took 4 bases from V and 5 from J; bases not matched to a gene: 2. This CDR3 is CASSGGTGGETQYF. CDR3 nucleotide sequence: TGTGCCAGCAGTGGGGGGACAGGGGGCGAGACCCAGTACTTC.